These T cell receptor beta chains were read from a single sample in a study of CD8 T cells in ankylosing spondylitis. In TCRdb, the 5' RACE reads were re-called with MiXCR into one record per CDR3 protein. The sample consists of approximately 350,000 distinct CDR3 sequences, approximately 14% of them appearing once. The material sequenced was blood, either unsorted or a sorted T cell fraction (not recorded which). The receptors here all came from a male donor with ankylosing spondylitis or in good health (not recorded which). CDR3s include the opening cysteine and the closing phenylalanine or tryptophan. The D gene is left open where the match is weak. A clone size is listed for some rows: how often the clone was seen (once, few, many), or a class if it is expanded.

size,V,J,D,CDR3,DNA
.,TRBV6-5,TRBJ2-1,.,CASSYGFGGGYNEQFF,TGTGCCAGCAGTTACGGGTTTGGGGGCGGGTACAATGAGCAGTTCTTC
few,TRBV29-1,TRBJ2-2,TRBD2,CSVVPSGNTGELFF,TGCAGCGTTGTACCTAGCGGGAACACCGGGGAGCTGTTTTTT
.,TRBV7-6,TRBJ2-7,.,CASSPQGSLFSYEQYF,TGTGCCAGCAGCCCTCAGGGGTCCTTATTCTCCTACGAGCAGTACTTC
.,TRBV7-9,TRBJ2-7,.,CASSKSPYEQYF,TGTGCCAGCAGCAAGTCCCCTTACGAGCAGTACTTC
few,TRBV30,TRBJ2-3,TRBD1,CAWSSGTGTDTQYF,TGTGCCTGGAGCTCCGGGACAGGCACAGATACGCAGTATTTT
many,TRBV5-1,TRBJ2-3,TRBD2,CASSFSGGDTDTQYF,TGCGCCAGCAGCTTTAGCGGGGGGGACACAGATACGCAGTATTTT
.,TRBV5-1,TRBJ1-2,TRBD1,CASSLAPTGDYGYTF,TGCGCCAGCAGCTTGGCCCCCACAGGGGACTATGGCTACACCTTC
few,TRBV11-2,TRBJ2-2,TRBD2,CASSSTGGPIGELFF,TGTGCCAGCAGCTCGACGGGAGGGCCCATAGGGGAGCTGTTTTTT
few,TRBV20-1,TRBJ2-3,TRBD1,CSFPGQSTDTQYF,TGCAGTTTTCCGGGACAGAGCACAGATACGCAGTATTTT
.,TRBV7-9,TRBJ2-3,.,CASRVLISTDTQYF,TGTGCCAGCAGAGTCCTAATCAGCACAGATACGCAGTATTTT
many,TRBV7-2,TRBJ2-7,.,CASSLRASYEQYF,TGTGCCAGCAGCTTGAGGGCATCCTACGAGCAGTACTTC
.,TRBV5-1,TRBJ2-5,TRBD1,CASSHRQGETQYF,TGCGCCAGCAGCCATCGACAGGGGGAGACCCAGTACTTC
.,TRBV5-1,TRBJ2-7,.,CASSPGLTGSYEQYF,TGCGCCAGCAGCCCCGGGCTTACGGGGTCCTACGAGCAGTACTTC
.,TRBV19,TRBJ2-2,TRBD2,CASSIGLAGATGELFF,TGTGCCAGTAGTATAGGACTAGCGGGAGCCACCGGGGAGCTGTTTTTT
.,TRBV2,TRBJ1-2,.,CASSEAQGRAGYTF,TGTGCCAGCAGTGAAGCTCAGGGTAGGGCTGGCTACACCTTC
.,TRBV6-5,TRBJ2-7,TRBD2,CASSYFGTSGNEQYF,TGTGCCAGCAGTTACTTTGGGACTAGCGGCAACGAGCAGTACTTC
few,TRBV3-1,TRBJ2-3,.,CASSQVYTRTDTQYF,TGTGCCAGCAGCCAAGTATACACTAGGACAGATACGCAGTATTTT
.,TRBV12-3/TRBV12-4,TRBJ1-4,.,CASSLSLREKLFF,TGTGCCAGCAGTCTAAGCCTTCGTGAAAAACTGTTTTTT
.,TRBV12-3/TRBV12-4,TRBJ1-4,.,CASSLAGRTGEKLFF,TGTGCCAGCAGTTTAGCGGGACGTACGGGGGAAAAACTGTTTTTT
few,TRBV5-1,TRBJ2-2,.,CASSWGGQTNTGELFF,TGCGCCAGCAGTTGGGGGGGACAGACGAACACCGGGGAGCTGTTTTTT
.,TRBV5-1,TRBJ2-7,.,CASSLGAGPEQYF,TGCGCCAGCAGCTTGGGAGCGGGTCCCGAGCAGTACTTC
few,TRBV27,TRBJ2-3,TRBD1,CASSQQGQLTDTQYF,TGTGCCAGCAGTCAACAGGGGCAACTCACAGATACGCAGTATTTT
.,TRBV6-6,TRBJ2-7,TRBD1,CASTYRGSYEQYF,TGTGCCAGCACCTACAGGGGCTCCTACGAGCAGTACTTC
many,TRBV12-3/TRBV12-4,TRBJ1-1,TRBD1,CASKTRDRGHAFF,TGTGCCAGCAAGACCCGGGACAGGGGGCACGCTTTCTTT
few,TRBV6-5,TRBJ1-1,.,CASSYWSGADTEAFF,TGTGCCAGCAGTTACTGGTCGGGAGCTGACACTGAAGCTTTCTTT
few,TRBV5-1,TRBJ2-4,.,CASSPESNIQYF,TGCGCCAGCAGCCCGGAGTCAAACATTCAGTACTTC
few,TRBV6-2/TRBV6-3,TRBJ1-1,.,CASRTEGPNTEAFF,TGTGCCAGCAGGACGGAGGGCCCGAACACTGAAGCTTTCTTT
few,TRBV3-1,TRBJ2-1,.,CASSQDGLVAYNEQFF,TGTGCCAGCAGCCAAGATGGCCTGGTGGCCTACAATGAGCAGTTCTTC
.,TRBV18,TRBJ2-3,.,CASSRAVADTQYF,TGTGCCAGCTCACGTGCAGTGGCAGATACGCAGTATTTT
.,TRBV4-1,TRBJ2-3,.,CASSQPQGDTQYF,TGCGCCAGCAGCCAACCACAAGGGGATACGCAGTATTTT
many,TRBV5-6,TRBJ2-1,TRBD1,CASSFGTGYGGEQFF,TGTGCCAGCAGCTTCGGGACAGGTTATGGGGGTGAGCAGTTCTTC
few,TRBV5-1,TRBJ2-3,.,CASSLDGGWGDTQYF,TGCGCCAGCAGCTTGGATGGAGGGTGGGGAGATACGCAGTATTTT
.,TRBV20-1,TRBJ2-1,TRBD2,CSARDRRRGAYNEQFF,TGCAGTGCTAGAGATCGCCGACGGGGGGCCTACAATGAGCAGTTCTTC
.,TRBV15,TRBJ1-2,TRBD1,CATSRGQGDYGYTF,TGTGCCACCAGCAGGGGACAGGGAGACTATGGCTACACCTTC
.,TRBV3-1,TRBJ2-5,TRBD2,CASSPHLLGGVVETQYF,TGTGCCAGCAGCCCCCACTTACTGGGGGGGGTGGTGGAGACCCAGTACTTC
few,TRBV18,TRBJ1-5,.,CASSLSPTGVGNQPQHF,TGTGCCAGCTCACTCAGTCCCACAGGCGTAGGCAATCAGCCCCAGCATTTT
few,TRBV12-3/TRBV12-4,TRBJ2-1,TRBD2,CASSSRGGSYNEQFF,TGTGCCAGCAGCTCCCGGGGGGGCTCCTACAATGAGCAGTTCTTC
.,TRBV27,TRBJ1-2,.,CASRAPAGYGYTF,TGTGCCAGCAGGGCCCCCGCGGGTTATGGCTACACCTTC
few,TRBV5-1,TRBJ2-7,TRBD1,CASSLEDRVYEQYF,TGCGCCAGCAGCTTGGAGGACAGGGTCTACGAGCAGTACTTC
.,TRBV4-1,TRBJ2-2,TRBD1,CASSRSAGQGNTGELFF,TGCGCCAGCAGCCGAAGCGCGGGACAGGGGAACACCGGGGAGCTGTTTTTT
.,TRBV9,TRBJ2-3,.,CASSVAGTVQTDTQYF,TGTGCCAGCAGCGTAGCGGGGACCGTTCAAACGGATACGCAGTATTTT
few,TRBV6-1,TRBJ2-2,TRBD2,CASRDSGRNTGELFF,TGTGCCAGCAGGGATAGCGGGAGGAACACCGGGGAGCTGTTTTTT
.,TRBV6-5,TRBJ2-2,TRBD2,CASSSPRPSGNTGELFF,TGTGCCAGCAGTTCCCCCCGCCCTAGCGGGAACACCGGGGAGCTGTTTTTT
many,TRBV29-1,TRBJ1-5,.,CSVIGTDPRQPQHF,TGCAGCGTTATCGGGACGGATCCTCGACAGCCCCAGCATTTT
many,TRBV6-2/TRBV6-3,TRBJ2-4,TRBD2,CASSYPSTSGRSGVKNIQYF,TGTGCCAGCAGTTACCCGAGCACTAGCGGGAGGAGTGGTGTCAAAAACATTCAGTACTTC